Listed here are 11 T cell receptor beta chains from one sample, sequenced in a study of OX40 agonist ivuxolimab in advanced cancers. Libraries were prepared by immunoSEQ multiplex PCR; TCRdb keeps only in-frame clonotypes and omits some of them. This table has about 73,000 clones, approximately 90% appearing once. Sample: CD4+ or CD8+ T cells sorted from blood, taken in a trial of the OX40 agonist ivuxolimab. The receptors here all came from an adult with an advanced solid tumor such as melanoma, head and neck, liver or kidney cancer.

The genes are TRBV5-1 and TRBJ1-6; TRBD1 matches at 8 bases. Unmatched junction bases numbered 0, after V lost 1 base and J lost 3 bases. Germline V lookup: CDR1 SGHRS, CDR2 YFSETQ. The CDR3 has 15 amino acids. The CDR3 protein is CASSLTGGYNSPLHF. The CDR3 DNA is TGCGCCAGCAGCTTGACAGGGGGCTATAATTCACCCCTCCACTTT.

The chain links TRBV19 to TRBJ1-5, with 8 bases identical to TRBD1. V lost 8 bases and J lost 1; bases outside the gene matches: 4. The germline V gene has CDR1 LNHDA and CDR2 SQIVND (reference sequence). The CDR3 is 14 amino acids. The CDR3, as DNA: TGTGCCAGTGCCCGGACAGGGAGCAATCAGCCCCAGCATTTT. This sequence encodes CASARTGSNQPQHF.

V and J are TRBV6-5 and TRBJ1-1; 7 bases align to TRBD1. The V gene's germline CDR1 is MNHEY and CDR2 SVGAGI. This CDR3 is 14 amino acids long. Unmatched junction bases numbered 4, after V lost 6 bases and J lost 0 bases. CDR3 sequence: CASRRTGLNTEAFF. In nucleotides, the CDR3 is TGTGCCAGCAGACGGACAGGATTGAACACTGAAGCTTTCTTT.

J is TRBJ2-5 and V is TRBV27, with 10 bases identical to TRBD1. CDR1 and CDR2 from the germline V gene are MNHEY and SMNVEV (reference sequence). This CDR3 has 15 residues. With 4 bases clipped from V and 5 bases from J, the junction kept 7 bases outside the gene matches. The CDR3: CASSSSGTGVETQYF. The CDR3 coding sequence is TGTGCCAGCAGTTCATCCGGGACAGGGGTGGAGACCCAGTACTTC.

V gene TRBV6-6 combines with J gene TRBJ1-4; weak D call: TRBD1 (6 bases). The V gene lost 5 bases and the J gene lost 4 bases, with 17 bases spanning the gap. The CDR3 is 16 residues long. The germline CDR1 and CDR2 sequences are MNHNY and SVGAGI (reference sequence). The CDR3 nucleotides are TGTGCCAGCAGTAAACCATTAGGACAGCTTAATGAAAAACTGTTTTTT. Protein: CASSKPLGQLNEKLFF.

This clone was seen a single time. The chain combines TRBV11-2 with TRBJ2-7; TRBD2 matches at 13 bases. The CDR3 covers 14 residues. The V segment lost 4 bases and the J segment 6 bases; nucleotides outside the gene matches: 3. The germline V gene encodes CDR1 SGHAT and CDR2 FQNNGV. The CDR3 loop reads CASSSGLAGAEQYF. Here the CDR3 DNA reads TGTGCCAGCAGCTCTGGACTAGCGGGAGCCGAGCAGTACTTC.

The chain carries TRBV7-8 and TRBJ2-2; D ambiguous. V gave up 3 bases and J gave up 3 bases, with 2 bases separating them. There are 12 residues in the CDR3. Germline CDR1 SGHVS, CDR2 FQNEAQ. The CDR3: CASSFHTGELFF. The DNA for the CDR3 is TGTGCCAGCAGCTTTCACACCGGGGAGCTGTTTTTT.

This rearrangement joins TRBV19 to TRBJ1-6; 8 bases fit TRBD1. Germline CDR1 and CDR2: LNHDA and SQIVND (reference sequence). J lost 4 bases, V lost 3 bases, and 5 bases had no gene match. This CDR3 is built from 16 residues. CDR3 sequence: CASSIAGTGYNSPLHF. CDR3 nucleotide sequence: TGTGCCAGTAGTATCGCGGGGACAGGTTATAATTCACCCCTCCACTTT.

This clone was seen a single time. The V and J genes are TRBV7-6 and TRBJ2-5; D remains ambiguous. Trimming removed 6 bases from V and 1 base from J, with 15 bases in between. Germline V lookup: CDR1 SGHVS, CDR2 FNYEAQ. This CDR3 spans 15 amino acids. The CDR3 nucleotides read TGTGCCAGCAGTCAGGATTGGAGTTCCCAAGAGACCCAGTACTTC. Its translation: CASSQDWSSQETQYF.

The chain carries TRBV5-1 and TRBJ1-4; D gene uncertain. Germline lookup yields CDR1 SGHRS and CDR2 YFSETQ. The length of the CDR3 is 13 residues. Trimming removed 4 bases from V and 8 bases from J, with 12 bases in between. As DNA, the CDR3 is TGCGCCAGCAGCCCAATGGCTGAGGAAAAACTGTTTTTT. It is translated as CASSPMAEEKLFF.

The chain couples TRBV11-3 to TRBJ2-7, with a tentative D call TRBD1 (7 bases). Trimming cost V 3 bases and J 6 bases, with 15 bases left between them. Germline V lookup: CDR1 SGHNT, CDR2 YENEEA. CDR3 size: 14 residues. Here the CDR3 reads CASSFAAGGFEQYF. The CDR3 nucleotides read TGTGCCAGCAGCTTTGCGGCAGGGGGGTTCGAGCAGTACTTC. Filled out from reference TRBV11-3 and TRBJ2-7, the complete variable domain reads EAGVVQSPRYKIIEKKQPVAFWCNPISGHNTLYWYLQNLGQGPELLIRYENEEAVDDSQLPKDRFSAERLKGVDSTLKIQPAELGDSAVYLCASSFAAGGFEQYFGPGTRLTVT.